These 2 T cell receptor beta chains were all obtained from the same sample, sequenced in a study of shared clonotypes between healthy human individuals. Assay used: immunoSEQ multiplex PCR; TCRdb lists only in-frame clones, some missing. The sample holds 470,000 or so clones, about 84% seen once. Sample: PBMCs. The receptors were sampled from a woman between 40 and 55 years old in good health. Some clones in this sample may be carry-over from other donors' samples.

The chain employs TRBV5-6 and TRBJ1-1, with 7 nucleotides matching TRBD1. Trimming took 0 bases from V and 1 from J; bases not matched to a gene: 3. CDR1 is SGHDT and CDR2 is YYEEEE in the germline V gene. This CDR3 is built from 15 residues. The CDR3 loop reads CASSLDAGGNTEAFF. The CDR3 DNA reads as TGTGCCAGCAGCTTGGATGCAGGGGGGAACACTGAAGCTTTCTTT.

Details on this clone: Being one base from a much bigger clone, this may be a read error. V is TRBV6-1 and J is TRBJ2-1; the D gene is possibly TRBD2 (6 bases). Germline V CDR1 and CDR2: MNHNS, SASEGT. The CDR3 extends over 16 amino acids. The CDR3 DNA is TGTGCCAACAGTGAATCCTCCGGGAGTTGGGACAATGAGCAGTTCTTC. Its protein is CANSESSGSWDNEQFF.